This passage covers 22 T cell receptor beta chains from one sample sequenced in a study of regulatory T cells in long-lasting Graves disease (dated by TCRdb to the early 2020s). The sample's time point, from its label and the paper: newly diagnosed GD, antithyroid drugs for less than 3 months. For both TCR sequencing and RNA sequencing, RNA was extracted from PBMCs in TRIzol. Library prep was done by multiplex PCR. Instrument used: Illumina HiSeq 4000. To build TCR beta libraries, CDR3 regions were amplified by Arm-PCR using iRepertoire HTBI primers. The public reads were reanalyzed by TCRdb: fastp trimming at Q25, MiXCR alignment, in-frame beta chains only. One record per CDR3 amino acid sequence lists the most common genes and DNA. This sample holds around 250,000 distinct CDR3 sequences; approximately 18% were observed only once. The ten top clones hold 14% of the sample. This sample also appeared in a second study, on T cells in Graves' hyperthyroidism and ophthalmopathy.

This specimen consisted of peripheral blood mononuclear cells (PBMCs), obtained at new diagnosis, from a patient treated with antithyroid drugs. These receptors were collected from a woman aged 25-40 years with Graves disease. Donor details come from another sample of the same person, matched by shared clones.

The CDR3 sequence is CASAGQGGDEKLFF. For the CDR3, the DNA is TGTGCCAGCGCCGGACAGGGCGGCGATGAAAAACTGTTTTTT. This chain joins TRBV6-2 or TRBV6-3 and TRBJ1-4, with 8 positions matching TRBD1. The CDR3 covers 14 residues. Germline V lookup: CDR1 MNHEY, CDR2 SVGEGT. Trimming removed 8 bases from V and 6 bases from J; junction bases left unmatched: 8.

This clonotype was seen many times. The rearrangement uses TRBV12-5 and TRBJ1-5; D might be TRBD1 (5 bases). This CDR3 has 15 residues. Germline assignment: CDR1 LGHNT and CDR2 FRNRAP. V lost 2 bases and J 5 bases, leaving 13 bases between the germline ends. CDR3 in amino acids: CASGLPGGEDQPQHF. CDR3 nucleotides: TGTGCTAGTGGTTTGCCCGGGGGTGAGGATCAGCCCCAGCATTTT.

Remarks on this clonotype: A far larger clone is a single base away, which makes a read error likely. The gene calls are TRBV6-5 and TRBJ1-1; D is possibly TRBD1 (5 bases). V was shortened by 5 bases and J by 0 bases, with 13 bases between the two germline ends. CDR1 is MNHEY, CDR2 SVGAGI, per germline. The CDR3 spans 15 residues. In DNA form, the CDR3 reads TGTGCCAGCAGTAAGGCAGGGAGCTTGAACACTGAAGCTTTCTTT. Its protein is CASSKAGSLNTEAFF.

This clonotype has ten or more counts. The chain joins TRBV19 to TRBJ1-1, with 7 bases fitting TRBD1. The CDR3 spans 16 residues. Per the germline V gene, CDR1 is LNHDA and CDR2 is SQIVND (reference sequence). The ends lost 1 base at V and 11 bases at J; junction bases unmatched: 16. CDR3 in DNA: TGTGCCAGTAGTATAGGAAATCCTGGAGGGGGCGCGCATGCTTTCTTT. Amino acids: CASSIGNPGGGAHAFF.

This clonotype was counted many times. This rearrangement joins TRBV7-9 to TRBJ1-1; 7 bases are a match to TRBD1. Germline CDR1 reads SEHNR; CDR2 reads FQNEAQ (reference sequence). The junction had 8 bases not matched to a gene; V was cut back by 5 bases and J by 5 bases. The CDR3 is made up of 14 amino acids. Here the CDR3 DNA reads TGTGCCAGCAGCGTAGGGGGCGCGGAGACTGAAGCTTTCTTT. This gives the protein CASSVGGAETEAFF.

This clonotype was detected a few times. The genes are TRBV4-1 and TRBJ1-5; D is unresolved. This CDR3 has 17 residues. The germline V gene encodes CDR1 MGHRA and CDR2 YSYEKL. Trimming removed 1 base from V and 4 bases from J, with 17 bases in between. The CDR3 sequence: CASSQASDIPSNQPQHF. CDR3 DNA sequence: TGCGCCAGCAGCCAAGCTTCGGATATCCCATCTAATCAGCCCCAGCATTTT.

At least ten counts were recorded for this clonotype. This chain links TRBV11-2 with TRBJ1-1; no clear D gene. Germline lookup yields CDR1 SGHAT and CDR2 FQNNGV. V was clipped by 5 bases and J by 3 bases, with 13 bases between them. CDR3 size: 14 residues. CDR3 region: CASSPPVYYTEAFF. The CDR3 DNA reads as TGTGCCAGCAGCCCGCCGGTCTATTACACTGAAGCTTTCTTT.

This clonotype came up many times. This rearrangement joins TRBV6-4 to TRBJ1-5; no clear D gene. Trimming shortened V by 5 bases and J by 2 bases, and 13 bases separated the two germline ends. This CDR3 contains 15 residues. CDR1 is MRHNA, CDR2 SNTAGT, per germline. Here the CDR3 reads CASSYGEAGNQPQHF. The DNA of the CDR3 is TGTGCCAGCAGTTACGGTGAGGCGGGCAATCAGCCCCAGCATTTT.

Points on this clonotype: Sequence at one end of the junction differs from germline and may be a read error. V usage is TRBV2 and J usage is TRBJ2-1; D assignment may be TRBD1 or TRBD2 (5 bases each). Germline loops: CDR1 SNHLY, CDR2 FYNNEI. CDR3 length: 17 residues. The CDR3 reads CASSPVGDADSHNEQFF. The CDR3 coding sequence is TGTGCCAGCAGCCCTGTGGGGGACGCCGACTCCCACAATGAGCAGTTCTTC.

This clonotype was seen ten or more times. An end of the junction differs from the germline gene, which may be a read error. The chain combines TRBV7-9 with TRBJ1-2, with D uncertain. Germline V lookup: CDR1 SEHNR, CDR2 FQNEAQ (reference sequence). This CDR3 region has 16 residues. CDR3 loop: CASSLASEPGRYGYTF. The DNA for the CDR3 is TGCGCCAGCAGCTTGGCCAGTGAGCCCGGACGTTATGGCTACACCTTC.

This clonotype was counted at least ten times. The CDR3 nucleotides read TGTGCCAGCTCACCCAAGTCAGGGAGCGACACTGAAGCTTTCTTT. Its protein product is CASSPKSGSDTEAFF. The J gene is TRBJ1-1, the V gene TRBV18; possible D gene TRBD1, 5 bases. Trimming shortened V by 3 bases and J by 3 bases, and 14 bases separated the two germline ends. Germline-derived CDR1 and CDR2 are KGHSH and LQKENI. The length of the CDR3 is 15 residues.

This clonotype showed up just a few times. A far larger clone is one base from this, pointing to a likely read error. The rearrangement uses TRBV25-1 and TRBJ1-1; D ambiguous. This CDR3 contains 14 residues. With 2 bases removed from V and 1 base from J, the gap between germline ends came to 8 bases. Germline CDR1 reads MGHDK; CDR2 reads SYGVNS. DNA of the CDR3: TGTGCCAGCAGTGAAACATGGGGGAACACTGAAGCTTTCTTT. Its translation is CASSETWGNTEAFF.

At least ten counts were recorded for this clonotype. The junction and the germline gene differ at one end; a read error may be behind it. The chain uses TRBV5-1 and TRBJ2-3; 11 nucleotides line up with TRBD2. This CDR3 comprises 16 residues. Germline CDR1 is SGHRS and CDR2 is YFSETQ. In nucleotides, the CDR3 is TGTGCCAGCAGCTCCCTTAGCGGGGGGGTCACAGATACGCAGTATTTT. Its translation is CASSSLSGGVTDTQYF. Combining the CDR3 with reference TRBV5-1 and TRBJ2-3 gives the whole variable domain KAGVTQTPRYLIKTRGQQVTLSCSPISGHRSVSWYQQTPGQGLQFLFEYFSETQRNKGNFPGRFSGRQFSNSRSEMNVSTLELGDSALYLCASSSLSGGVTDTQYFGPGTRLTVL.

At least ten counts were recorded for this clonotype. This sequence joins TRBV18 and TRBJ1-2; 7 positions agree with TRBD1. J lost 6 bases, V lost 1 base, and 2 bases had no gene match. The germline gives CDR1 KGHSH, CDR2 LQKENI. The CDR3 has 13 residues. The CDR3 DNA reads TGTGCCAGCTCACCACGCAGGGGGGATGGCTACACCTTC. This translates into CASSPRRGDGYTF.

This clonotype was detected many times. This chain joins TRBV9 and TRBJ2-2, with 9 bases that match TRBD2. CDR1 is SGDLS and CDR2 is YYNGEE in the germline V gene. The CDR3 covers 15 residues. The V segment lost 4 bases and the J segment 5 bases; nucleotides outside the gene matches: 6. CDR3 sequence reads: CASSSAGGWTGELFF. In nucleotides, the CDR3 is TGTGCCAGCAGCTCCGCGGGGGGGTGGACCGGGGAGCTGTTTTTT.

On this clonotype: Just one base apart from a much larger clone, this may be a read error. The chain uses TRBV9 and TRBJ2-1; 8 bases align to TRBD2. CDR3 size: 15 residues. Germline-derived CDR1 and CDR2 are SGDLS and YYNGEE. V lost 0 bases to trimming and J lost 10 bases; unmatched junction nucleotides: 9. The CDR3 DNA is TGTGCCAGCAGCGTAGGCAGCGGGGGCCTCTACGAGCAGTTCTTC. It codes for CASSVGSGGLYEQFF.

J is TRBJ2-1 and V is TRBV12-3 or TRBV12-4; the D gene is possibly TRBD1 (6 bases). The CDR3 runs 14 residues. Trimming cost V 6 bases and J 6 bases, with 15 bases left between them. CDR3 nucleotide sequence: TGTGCCAGCAGACCTCCGACAGGACGCAATGAGCAGTTCTTC. The encoded protein is CASRPPTGRNEQFF.

This clonotype was observed many times. V is TRBV29-1 and J is TRBJ1-1; D call uncertain. Trimming shortened V by 4 bases and J by 1 base, and 10 bases separated the two germline ends. Per germline, CDR1 SQVTM and CDR2 ANQGSEA. The CDR3 contains 13 residues. In DNA, the CDR3 is TGCAGCGTTGGAGGGCCCAGGAACACTGAAGCTTTCTTT. Translating it yields CSVGGPRNTEAFF.

To note about this clonotype: A much larger clonotype is one base distant, so this may be a read error. The rearrangement links TRBV7-2 to TRBJ2-7; D is unresolved. The germline V and J ends were trimmed by 1 base and 7 bases, with 11 bases remaining between them. The CDR3 contains 13 residues. Per germline, CDR1 SGHTA and CDR2 FQGNSA. This chain's CDR3 is CASSLGFGIEQYF. In nucleotides, the CDR3 is TGTGCCAGCAGCTTAGGGTTTGGGATTGAGCAGTACTTC.

This chain uses TRBV14 with TRBJ2-7; tentative D call: TRBD2 (6 bases). V was shortened by 4 bases and J by 2 bases, with 18 bases between the two germline ends. Germline V lookup: CDR1 SGHDN, CDR2 FVKESK. This CDR3 region has 16 residues. The CDR3 reads CASSLGGRGPPYEQYF. The CDR3 DNA reads TGTGCCAGCAGCCTGGGGGGTAGAGGGCCCCCCTACGAGCAGTACTTC. The full variable domain, its missing parts supplied by reference TRBV14 and TRBJ2-7, is EAGVTQFPSHSVIEKGQTVTLRCDPISGHDNLYWYRRVMGKEIKFLLHFVKESKQDESGMPNNRFLAERTGGTYSTLKVQPAELEDSGVYFCASSLGGRGPPYEQYFGPGTRLTVT.

The rearrangement joins TRBV3-1 to TRBJ1-1; no clear D. V was trimmed by 7 bases and J by 1 base, leaving 16 bases between them. The germline V gene encodes CDR1 LGHDT and CDR2 YNNKEL (reference sequence). The CDR3 is made up of 15 amino acids. The CDR3 DNA sequence: TGTGCCAGCAACCATCGAGGGCCCGGGAACACTGAAGCTTTCTTT. Translated, it gives CASNHRGPGNTEAFF.

At least ten counts were recorded for this clonotype. This chain joins TRBV3-1 and TRBJ2-1; TRBD2 matches at 10 bases. Germline V gene data show CDR1 as LGHDT and CDR2 as YNNKEL (reference sequence). The CDR3 totals 16 residues. V gave up 2 bases and J gave up 2 bases; unmatched junction bases: 3. CDR3 in amino acids: CASSQLAGGTYNEQFF. CDR3 coding DNA: TGTGCCAGCAGCCAATTAGCGGGGGGCACCTACAATGAGCAGTTCTTC.